This T cell receptor (beta chain) originates from a study of shared clonotypes between healthy human individuals. The wider study: Donors, aged 18 to 49, were two women and a few men. Points from the study as a whole: Although depth was large, rarefaction showed that sequencing of the sorted subsets was incomplete.

Details on this clone: Its antigen is not known.

CDR1 is SGHAT and CDR2 is FQNNGV in the germline V gene. V lost 3 bases and J 0 bases, leaving 15 bases between the germline ends. The CDR3 is 16 residues long. It was CD45RO-negative cells, positively selected for CCR7, that made up naive CD8 cells, with terminally differentiated effector memory CD45RA+ cells excluded. Donors had no recently reported acute infections or vaccinations and were HIV-negative. The material for each subset, its genomic DNA, was split evenly across several immunoSEQ plates. Sequenced by immunoSEQ multiplex PCR; TCRdb stores in-frame clones only, minus some. Among about 2 million clones listed, over 85% were seen once.

This sequence originates from a man between 18 and 35 years old in good health. The material sequenced was naive CD8+ T cells sorted from blood. The chain combines TRBV11-2 with TRBJ2-7; possible D gene TRBD2, 5 bases. Here the CDR3 DNA reads TGTGCCAGCAGCTTCTCTGTCACAGCGGACTCCTACGAGCAGTACTTC. Amino acid sequence: CASSFSVTADSYEQYF. The complete variable domain, with remaining parts taken from reference TRBV11-2 and TRBJ2-7, reads EAGVAQSPRYKIIEKRQSVAFWCNPISGHATLYWYQQILGQGPKLLIQFQNNGVVDDSQLPKDRFSAERLKGVDSTLKIQPAKLEDSAVYLCASSFSVTADSYEQYFGPGTRLTVT.